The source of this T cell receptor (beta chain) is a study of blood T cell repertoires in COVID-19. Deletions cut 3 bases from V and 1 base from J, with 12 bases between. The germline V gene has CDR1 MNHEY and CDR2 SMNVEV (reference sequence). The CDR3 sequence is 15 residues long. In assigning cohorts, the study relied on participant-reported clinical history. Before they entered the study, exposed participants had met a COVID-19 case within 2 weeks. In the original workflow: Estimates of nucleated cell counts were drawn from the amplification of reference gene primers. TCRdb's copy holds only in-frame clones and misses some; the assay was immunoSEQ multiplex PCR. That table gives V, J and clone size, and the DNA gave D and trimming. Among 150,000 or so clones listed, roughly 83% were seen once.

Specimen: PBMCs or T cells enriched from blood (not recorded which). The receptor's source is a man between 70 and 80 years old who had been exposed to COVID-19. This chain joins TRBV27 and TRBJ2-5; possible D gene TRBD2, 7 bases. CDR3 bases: TGTGCCAGCAGTTTCCGGGGGGCCCTCCAAGAGACCCAGTACTTC. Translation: CASSFRGALQETQYF.